Detailed here is one T cell receptor beta chain. MiXCR, applied by TCRdb to the RT-PCR reads, yields one record per CDR3 protein. The sample lists hundreds of thousands of distinct CDR3 sequences, around 14% occurring once. CDR1 and CDR2 from the germline V gene are MNHEY and SMNVEV (reference sequence). The CDR3 has 18 residues. The J segment lost 3 bases and the V segment lost 0 bases, leaving 11 bases of the junction unmatched. This record belongs to a study of response to subunit inactivated influenza vaccine. The chain is built from TRBV27 and TRBJ2-3; 8 bases fit TRBD2. The receptor comes from a middle-aged man who received an inactivated influenza vaccine. The starting material was PBMCs from blood, obtained about 12 days after vaccination. The CDR3: CASSLSSGRWLGTDTQYF. For the CDR3, the DNA is TGTGCCAGCAGTTTATCCAGCGGGAGATGGCTTGGGACAGATACGCAGTATTTT.